Presented here are 15 T cell receptor beta chains from one specimen sequenced in a study of cytomegalovirus exposure and HLA in healthy donors. Researchers ran the PCR with 60 Vbeta and 13 Jbeta primers. Sequencing was performed with immunoSEQ multiplex PCR; in TCRdb, only in-frame clones are kept and a portion is missing. The sample has about 190,000 clones; 60% to 80% are singletons. The sequenced sample was PBMCs. The source of these receptors is a woman in her late teens or twenties in good health and CMV-seronegative.

The table lists this clone with a count of one. For the CDR3, the DNA is TGCGCCAGCAGCTTGCGTACTAGCGGGAGTATCACAGATACGCAGTATTTT. Translating gives CASSLRTSGSITDTQYF. The V call is TRBV5-1, the J call TRBJ2-3; 11 bases match TRBD2. The CDR3 sequence is 17 residues long. Germline assignment: CDR1 SGHRS and CDR2 YFSETQ. J was trimmed by 2 bases and V by 1 base; bases with no gene match: 6.

This clone was counted between two and nine times. V gene TRBV28 combines with J gene TRBJ1-5; TRBD1 agrees at 8 bases. There are 15 residues in the CDR3. Per the germline V gene, CDR1 is MDHEN and CDR2 is SYDVKM. The trim removed 5 bases at V and 6 bases at J, leaving 9 bases unmatched. The CDR3 DNA reads TGTGCCAGCAGTACTTCAGGGGGCAACGTTCAGCCCCAGCATTTT. It is translated as CASSTSGGNVQPQHF. The entire variable domain, with the rest obtained from reference TRBV28 and TRBJ1-5, is as follows: DVKVTQSSRYLVKRTGEKVFLECVQDMDHENMFWYRQDPGLGLRLIYFSYDVKMKEKGDIPEGYSVSREKKERFSLILESASTNQTSMYLCASSTSGGNVQPQHFGDGTRLSIL.

The CDR3 region has the DNA TGTGCCAGCAGCGGAAGGGGGCTGGCCTACAATGAGCAGTTCTTC. It yields the protein CASSGRGLAYNEQFF. The rearrangement links TRBV9 to TRBJ2-1; 7 nucleotides agree with TRBD1. There are 15 residues in the CDR3. Germline CDR1 reads SGDLS; CDR2 reads YYNGEE. V was clipped by 3 bases and J by 2 bases; unmatched bases: 5.

This chain connects TRBV25-1 to TRBJ1-6, with 9 positions matching TRBD1. V lost 7 bases, J lost 3 bases, and 7 bases stayed unmatched. CDR1 and CDR2 from the germline V gene are MGHDK and SYGVNS. The CDR3 sequence is 16 residues long. CDR3 sequence (DNA): TGTGCCAGCACCCGGACAGGGGATTACTATAATTCACCCCTCCACTTT. This translates into CASTRTGDYYNSPLHF. Complete variable domain (other parts from reference TRBV25-1 and TRBJ1-6): EADIYQTPRYLVIGTGKKITLECSQTMGHDKMYWYQQDPGMELHLIHYSYGVNSTEKGDLSSESTVSRIRTEHFPLTLESARPSHTSQYLCASTRTGDYYNSPLHFGNGTRLTVT.

This clone was observed once. This chain connects TRBV7-2 to TRBJ1-2, with TRBD1 matching over 10 bases. Germline V gene data show CDR1 as SGHTA and CDR2 as FQGNSA. The V and J ends lost 5 bases and 8 bases, in that order; junction bases with no gene match: 8. The CDR3 loop spans 14 amino acids. This CDR3 is CASSGGPGQGGYTF. CDR3 sequence (DNA): TGTGCCAGCAGCGGGGGGCCGGGACAGGGGGGCTACACCTTC.

V is TRBV4-1 and J is TRBJ2-2; 15 nucleotides align to TRBD2. There are 19 residues in the CDR3. Trimming took 4 bases from V and 4 from J; bases not matched to a gene: 10. Per the germline V gene, CDR1 is MGHRA and CDR2 is YSYEKL. CDR3 DNA: TGCGCCAGCAGCCTCCCGTCGGGACTAGCGGGAGGCACCACCGGGGAGCTGTTTTTT. It yields the protein CASSLPSGLAGGTTGELFF.

This chain links TRBV9 with TRBJ1-1, with a possible D match to TRBD1 (6 bases). Germline loops: CDR1 SGDLS, CDR2 YYNGEE. Trimming cost V 3 bases and J 1 base, with 10 bases left between them. CDR3 length: 14 amino acids. The CDR3 spells CASSGAGANTEAFF. In nucleotides, the CDR3 is TGTGCCAGCAGCGGAGCAGGGGCGAACACTGAAGCTTTCTTT.

The chain has TRBV7-2 and TRBJ2-7; 11 bases are shared with TRBD2. The V gene end was trimmed by 1 base and the J gene end by 5 bases; junction bases not matched to a gene: 16. The CDR3 spans 19 residues. Germline CDR1 SGHTA, CDR2 FQGNSA. The CDR3 loop is CASSLVAPGLAVTGDEQYF. The CDR3 DNA sequence: TGTGCCAGCAGCTTAGTGGCACCGGGACTAGCGGTTACCGGGGACGAGCAGTACTTC.

V and J are TRBV6-1 and TRBJ1-2; D is unclear. The CDR3 is 15 residues long. The germline V and J ends were trimmed by 3 bases and 6 bases, with 17 bases remaining between them. Germline V gives CDR1 MNHNS, CDR2 SASEGT. CDR3 amino acids: CASSEAIRGGDGYTF. CDR3 in DNA: TGTGCCAGCAGTGAGGCCATCCGGGGAGGAGATGGCTACACCTTC.

V usage is TRBV5-4 and J usage is TRBJ2-2, with a tentative D call TRBD1 (6 bases). Trimming removed 6 bases at V and 7 bases at J, with 16 bases between. This CDR3 is 14 amino acids long. Germline V gene lookup returns CDR1 SGHNT and CDR2 YYREEE (reference sequence). CDR3 in amino acids: CASTWAGVDGELFF. As DNA, the CDR3 is TGTGCCAGCACTTGGGCAGGGGTTGACGGGGAGCTGTTTTTT.

V is TRBV5-8 and J is TRBJ1-2; TRBD1 agrees at 8 bases. Germline CDR1 SGHTS, CDR2 YDEGEE. CDR3 length: 16 amino acids. The trim removed 3 bases at V and 8 bases at J, leaving 15 bases unmatched. CDR3: CASSSPLRQGIRGYTF. In DNA, the CDR3 is TGTGCCAGCAGCTCGCCCTTGAGACAGGGGATAAGAGGCTACACCTTC.

In this sample, this clone turned up a few times. The genes are TRBV7-9 and TRBJ2-7; TRBD2 aligns across 8 bases. The V segment lost 5 bases and the J segment 5 bases; nucleotides outside the gene matches: 8. The germline CDR1 and CDR2 sequences are SEHNR and FQNEAQ (reference sequence). The CDR3 is made up of 14 amino acids. Written as DNA, the CDR3 is TGTGCCAGCAGCCCCCGGGAGGGGGAAGACGAGCAGTACTTC. Translation gives CASSPREGEDEQYF.

The chain couples TRBV27 to TRBJ2-1; 10 bases match TRBD1. The junction had 13 bases not matched to a gene; V was cut back by 0 bases and J by 5 bases. Germline CDR1 is MNHEY and CDR2 is SMNVEV (reference sequence). This CDR3 is 19 amino acids long. The CDR3 sequence is CASSLSGSHRGQGNNEQFF. For the CDR3, the DNA is TGTGCCAGCAGTTTATCCGGTTCTCATCGGGGACAGGGGAACAATGAGCAGTTCTTC.

The DNA for the CDR3 is TGTGCCAGCAGCACCCGGGGGTCTGAAGCTTTCTTT. It yields the protein CASSTRGSEAFF. J is TRBJ1-1 and V is TRBV9, with a tentative D call TRBD1 (5 bases). The CDR3 consists of 12 residues. Germline V CDR1 and CDR2: SGDLS, YYNGEE. V gave up 4 bases and J gave up 6 bases, with 10 bases separating them.

The chain recombines TRBV21-1 with TRBJ1-4. TRBV21-1 counts as a pseudogene. This CDR3 region has 15 residues. The CDR3 loop is CASSKGVMEDEKLFF. The CDR3 region has the DNA TGTGCCAGCAGCAAAGGGGTAATGGAGGATGAAAAACTGTTTTTT.